Below, one T cell receptor (beta chain) is given with its context. V lost 5 bases, J lost 5 bases, and 9 bases stayed unmatched. Germline-derived CDR1 and CDR2 are SGHTA and FQGTGA. CDR3 length: 15 amino acids. Here immunoSEQ multiplex PCR was the method, and the copy in TCRdb shows in-frame clones only, minus some. The sample has about 170,000 clones; around four fifths are singletons. The data were obtained in a study of blood T cell repertoires in COVID-19. V gene TRBV7-3 combines with J gene TRBJ1-2, with 9 bases that match TRBD1. This TCR was recovered from a woman aged 70 to 79 with COVID-19, enrolled during active disease. Sequencing was performed on peripheral blood. This CDR3 reads CASSPSGQGEYGYTF. CDR3 coding DNA: TGTGCCAGCAGCCCCTCGGGACAGGGAGAATATGGCTACACCTTC.